This T cell receptor (beta chain) was sequenced for a study of cytomegalovirus exposure and HLA in healthy donors. A word on this clone: The antigen is unknown.

The study ran its PCR with 60 Vbeta and 13 Jbeta primers. The method was immunoSEQ multiplex PCR; TCRdb's version includes in-frame clones alone and lacks a portion of them. Of around 180,000 clones listed, around nine tenths are singletons. General study findings and limits: In most subjects, TCR beta sequences reportedly gave accurate predictions of HLA-A and HLA-B alleles. TCR beta V- and J-gene trimming was later associated with a missense DCLRE1C variant.

The CDR3 is 14 residues long. Germline-derived CDR1 and CDR2 are SGHRS and YFSETQ. The V gene end was trimmed by 3 bases and the J gene end by 3 bases; junction bases not matched to a gene: 3. Sequenced material: PBMCs. The chain employs TRBV5-1 and TRBJ2-7, with 10 bases identical to TRBD1. The sequence was obtained from a woman aged 18 to 35 in good health and CMV-seronegative. In DNA form, the CDR3 reads TGCGCCAGCAGCTGGACAGGGGGTCGCTACGAGCAGTACTTC. Translation: CASSWTGGRYEQYF.